A selection of T cell receptor beta chains follows, all from one sample in a study of siplizumab effects on memory and regulatory T cells. Sequencing used immunoSEQ multiplex PCR; TCRdb keeps in-frame clones, though not all of them. Here the sample spans 50,000 to 70,000 clones, around 96% being singletons. Sequenced material: naive CD8+ T cells sorted from blood. These receptors came from a human donor in good health. The conserved cysteine and the conserved F or W are not part of the CDR3 here. The size field is filled for only some rows; it gives once, few, many or a size class.

CDR3 protein: ASSPSQEERF
clone size: once
V gene: TRBV9

CDR3 protein: ASSQGPPNYGYT
clone size: NA
V gene: TRBV14

CDR3 protein: ASEPGQGLGDTQY
clone size: NA
V gene: TRBV2

CDR3 protein: ASSLTGGADTQY
clone size: NA
V gene: TRBV7-9

CDR3 protein: ASTGTDWTLNYGYT
clone size: once
V gene: TRBV7-9

CDR3 protein: ASSLERDQPQH
clone size: NA
V gene: TRBV5-4

CDR3 protein: ASSLGSAEAF
clone size: NA
V gene: TRBV5-4

CDR3 protein: ASSLADGSRYEQY
clone size: NA
V gene: TRBV7-6

CDR3 protein: ASSLNGDGYEQY
clone size: NA
V gene: TRBV7-8

CDR3 protein: ASSYSKGSYEQY
clone size: NA
V gene: TRBV6-5

CDR3 protein: ASSYSFQTDDEQF
clone size: NA
V gene: TRBV27

CDR3 protein: ASSSTGFGFYNEQF
clone size: NA
V gene: TRBV11-2

CDR3 protein: ASSSPTGKNYEQY
clone size: NA
V gene: TRBV6-5

CDR3 protein: ASTYRAAYEQY
clone size: once
V gene: TRBV7-9

CDR3 protein: ASEPRDSYYEQY
clone size: NA
V gene: TRBV6-1

CDR3 protein: ASSDLVEQY
clone size: once
V gene: TRBV5-6

CDR3 protein: ASSLDRAQETQY
clone size: NA
V gene: TRBV27

CDR3 protein: ASSSRLAGETQY
clone size: NA
V gene: TRBV11-2

CDR3 protein: ASSPTGGGDEQF
clone size: NA
V gene: TRBV5-4

CDR3 protein: ASSAGLEAF
clone size: NA
V gene: TRBV19

CDR3 protein: ASTKRGENNEQF
clone size: NA
V gene: TRBV19

CDR3 protein: ASSSRVAGGTDTQY
clone size: NA
V gene: TRBV9

CDR3 protein: ASSLRSNTEAF
clone size: NA
V gene: TRBV5-6

CDR3 protein: ASSRGGGNTGELF
clone size: NA
V gene: TRBV9

CDR3 protein: ASTPLGGNIQY
clone size: NA
V gene: TRBV19

CDR3 protein: ASSLTGGGSPLH
clone size: once
V gene: TRBV7-9

CDR3 protein: ASSLIPANTEAF
clone size: NA
V gene: TRBV9

CDR3 protein: ASSLGDRSEAF
clone size: NA
V gene: TRBV7-9

CDR3 protein: ASTKTTGRWPYEQY
clone size: NA
V gene: TRBV7-9

CDR3 protein: ASSLGWGLNTEAF
clone size: NA
V gene: TRBV5-4

CDR3 protein: ASSPGLAGLSYEQY
clone size: NA
V gene: TRBV4-3

CDR3 protein: SVAGGSGNTIY
clone size: NA
V gene: TRBV29-1

CDR3 protein: ASGLRPSYEQY
clone size: NA
V gene: TRBV12-5

CDR3 protein: ASSPSIEQY
clone size: NA
V gene: TRBV6-6

CDR3 protein: ATSPTLGTEETQY
clone size: NA
V gene: TRBV15